The source of this T cell receptor (beta chain) is a study of T cell responses to AZD1222 COVID-19 vaccine. In the case of this clone: Its specificity is unknown.

This table comes from immunoSEQ multiplex PCR, and its TCRdb copy is limited to in-frame clones, with some not included. The sample gives 150,000 to 200,000 clones, around 90% of which show up once; 1.9% is in the top ten. Study-level findings and limits: AZD1222 recipients seropositive at baseline numbered only six. Repertoire sampling happened only post peak T cell response. The donors showed a predominance of white British ancestry and of females, with possible underestimation of clonal diversity. Reportedly, nearly half the spike-specific TCRs target unmutated variant regions.

The CDR3 length is 13 residues. Deletions cut 4 bases from V and 9 bases from J, with 14 bases between. Germline V gene lookup returns CDR1 LGHDT and CDR2 YNNKEL (reference sequence). This sequence originates from an adult who received the AZD1222 COVID-19 vaccine. The chain employs TRBV3-1 (or the pseudogene TRBV3-2) and TRBJ2-3; D unclear. The material sequenced was peripheral blood, taken 28 days after the second AZD1222 dose. CDR3 residues: CASSPPALSTQYF. CDR3 sequence (DNA): TGTGCCAGCAGCCCCCCGGCCCTTTCGACGCAGTATTTT.